These T cell receptor beta chains were read from a single sample in a study of T-cell reconstitution after alpha-beta-depleted transplantation in children. TCRdb redid the calling of the PCR reads with MiXCR, one entry per CDR3 protein. This table holds 700,000 to 850,000 distinct CDR3 sequences, roughly 15% found once. Sequenced here: PBMCs, mostly from graft donor cells, sampled 360 days after TCRalphabeta/CD19-depleted stem cell transplant. These receptors were taken from a male patient younger than 18 who had a stem cell transplant for acute lymphoblastic leukemia, so the T cells may come from the graft donor. Each CDR3 is given with its conserved first and last residue. Each record gives: V gene, clone size, J gene, D gene, CDR3 protein, CDR3 DNA. A D gene is named only where the DNA matches it firmly. Size is omitted from some rows. Given values are once, few, many or a class for expanded clones.

V: TRBV11-2; size: few; J: TRBJ2-1; D: TRBD1; CDR3: CASTSLRDSYNEQFF; DNA: TGTGCCAGCACGAGTTTAAGGGACAGCTACAATGAGCAGTTCTTC
V: TRBV12-3/TRBV12-4; size: few; J: TRBJ2-7; D: TRBD1; CDR3: CASSFVQGRYEQYF; DNA: TGTGCCAGCAGTTTTGTACAGGGGCGTTACGAGCAGTACTTC
V: TRBV3-1; size: few; J: TRBJ2-1; D: TRBD2; CDR3: CASSQETRAGGPDEQFF; DNA: TGTGCCAGCAGCCAAGAAACGCGAGCGGGAGGGCCGGATGAGCAGTTCTTC
V: TRBV11-2; size: -; J: TRBJ1-4; D: TRBD1; CDR3: CASSPRRTGGGEKLFF; DNA: TGTGCCAGCAGCCCCCGTCGGACAGGAGGAGGGGAAAAACTGTTTTTT
V: TRBV6-2/TRBV6-3; size: -; J: TRBJ2-2; D: -; CDR3: CASSYSMKRENTGELFF; DNA: TGTGCCAGCAGTTACTCGATGAAAAGGGAGAACACCGGGGAGCTGTTTTTT
V: TRBV20-1; size: -; J: TRBJ2-1; D: TRBD2; CDR3: CSAERLAGFREQFF; DNA: TGCAGTGCGGAGCGCCTAGCGGGATTCAGAGAGCAGTTCTTC
V: TRBV29-1; size: many; J: TRBJ2-3; D: -; CDR3: CSVEEGMSTDTQYF; DNA: TGCAGCGTTGAAGAGGGGATGAGCACAGATACGCAGTATTTT
V: TRBV11-2; size: few; J: TRBJ2-1; D: TRBD2; CDR3: CASSVLAGSYLSYNEQFF; DNA: TGTGCCAGCAGCGTCCTAGCGGGATCATACCTTTCCTACAATGAGCAGTTCTTC
V: TRBV11-3; size: -; J: TRBJ2-1; D: -; CDR3: CASSFANSPRREQFF; DNA: TGTGCCAGCAGCTTCGCCAACTCCCCAAGGCGGGAGCAGTTCTTC
V: TRBV20-1; size: -; J: TRBJ2-1; D: TRBD2; CDR3: CSARTSGSIYNEQFF; DNA: TGCAGTGCGAGGACTAGCGGGAGCATCTACAATGAGCAGTTCTTC
V: TRBV12-3/TRBV12-4; size: few; J: TRBJ2-2; D: TRBD2; CDR3: CASSLRKGTSGRATGELFF; DNA: TGTGCCAGCAGCCTACGGAAGGGGACTAGCGGGAGGGCCACCGGGGAGCTGTTTTTT
V: TRBV20-1; size: -; J: TRBJ2-1; D: -; CDR3: CSASLFATDNEQFF; DNA: TGCAGTGCTTCCCTTTTTGCGACCGACAATGAGCAGTTCTTC
V: TRBV9; size: -; J: TRBJ1-1; D: -; CDR3: CASSIQGHEAFF; DNA: TGTGCCAGCAGTATTCAGGGGCATGAAGCTTTCTTT
V: TRBV7-9; size: few; J: TRBJ2-1; D: TRBD2; CDR3: CASSLGLARPDEQFF; DNA: TGTGCCAGCAGCTTAGGACTAGCCCGGCCTGATGAGCAGTTCTTC
V: TRBV29-1; size: -; J: TRBJ2-7; D: TRBD2; CDR3: CSVTPAGGPSYEQYF; DNA: TGCAGCGTTACACCGGCGGGGGGGCCTTCCTACGAGCAGTACTTC
V: TRBV4-1; size: -; J: TRBJ2-4; D: TRBD1; CDR3: CASSQESRGRLYIQYF; DNA: TGCGCCAGCAGCCAAGAATCCAGGGGGCGGCTATACATTCAGTACTTC
V: TRBV24-1; size: few; J: TRBJ2-5; D: TRBD2; CDR3: CATSSAGGETQYF; DNA: TGTGCCACCAGTTCCGCGGGAGGGGAGACCCAGTACTTC
V: TRBV11-2; size: -; J: TRBJ1-6; D: -; CDR3: CASSLVRNSPLHF; DNA: TGTGCCAGCAGCTTAGTGCGGAATTCACCCCTCCACTTT
V: TRBV4-1; size: many; J: TRBJ2-1; D: TRBD2; CDR3: CASSLRSSGRNEQFF; DNA: TGCGCCAGCAGCCTACGTTCTAGCGGGAGGAATGAGCAGTTCTTC
V: TRBV6-5; size: -; J: TRBJ1-4; D: -; CDR3: CASSYSGLLAGEKLFF; DNA: TGTGCCAGCAGTTACTCGGGACTCCTCGCGGGCGAAAAACTGTTTTTT
V: TRBV29-1; size: -; J: TRBJ2-1; D: -; CDR3: CSVFLAVSYNEQFF; DNA: TGCAGCGTTTTCTTAGCGGTCTCCTACAATGAGCAGTTCTTC
V: TRBV11-2; size: few; J: TRBJ2-7; D: -; CDR3: CASSTGTLYEQYF; DNA: TGTGCCAGCAGCACCGGGACTCTCTACGAGCAGTACTTC
V: TRBV6-1; size: -; J: TRBJ2-7; D: TRBD2; CDR3: CASRNGLAGTYEQYF; DNA: TGTGCCAGCAGGAACGGACTAGCGGGAACCTACGAGCAGTACTTC
V: TRBV13; size: few; J: TRBJ2-1; D: TRBD2; CDR3: CASSLETSGESSYNEQFF; DNA: TGTGCCAGCAGCTTGGAGACTAGCGGGGAGAGCTCCTACAATGAGCAGTTCTTC
V: TRBV7-9; size: -; J: TRBJ1-1; D: -; CDR3: CASSPISEGEAFF; DNA: TGTGCCAGCAGCCCGATCTCCGAGGGTGAAGCTTTCTTT
V: TRBV9; size: -; J: TRBJ1-1; D: -; CDR3: CASSVVGAMNTEAFF; DNA: TGTGCCAGCAGCGTAGTAGGAGCCATGAACACTGAAGCTTTCTTT
V: TRBV29-1; size: few; J: TRBJ2-3; D: TRBD2; CDR3: CSAKREGTDTQYF; DNA: TGCAGCGCTAAGCGGGAGGGCACAGATACGCAGTATTTT
V: TRBV27; size: -; J: TRBJ2-7; D: -; CDR3: CASSRTRGPAGQYF; DNA: TGTGCCAGCAGTCGAACCCGAGGACCAGCCGGGCAGTACTTC
V: TRBV9; size: few; J: TRBJ2-1; D: TRBD2; CDR3: CASSLHSSGAYNEQFF; DNA: TGTGCCAGCAGCCTCCATTCTAGCGGGGCCTACAATGAGCAGTTCTTC
V: TRBV2; size: few; J: TRBJ2-5; D: TRBD1; CDR3: CASSRDRVPETQYF; DNA: TGTGCCAGCAGTCGCGACAGGGTCCCAGAGACCCAGTACTTC
V: TRBV12-5; size: few; J: TRBJ2-5; D: TRBD2; CDR3: CASGAGLGEETQYF; DNA: TGTGCTAGTGGTGCGGGACTAGGGGAAGAGACCCAGTACTTC
V: TRBV28; size: -; J: TRBJ2-7; D: TRBD1; CDR3: CASTRPDRTYEQYF; DNA: TGTGCCAGCACCCGGCCGGACAGGACCTACGAGCAGTACTTC
V: TRBV7-9; size: few; J: TRBJ1-4; D: -; CDR3: CASSTIGINEKLFF; DNA: TGTGCCAGCAGCACCATAGGTATTAATGAAAAACTGTTTTTT
V: TRBV2; size: few; J: TRBJ2-2; D: TRBD2; CDR3: CASSELASGPGELFF; DNA: TGTGCCAGCAGTGAACTGGCTAGCGGACCCGGGGAGCTGTTTTTT
V: TRBV7-2; size: -; J: TRBJ2-1; D: TRBD2; CDR3: CASSLLAGINNEQFF; DNA: TGTGCCAGCAGCCTTCTAGCGGGGATTAACAATGAGCAGTTCTTC
V: TRBV28; size: -; J: TRBJ1-1; D: TRBD1; CDR3: CASSFISRAGGEAFF; DNA: TGTGCCAGCAGTTTTATTTCCCGGGCAGGGGGTGAAGCTTTCTTT
V: TRBV10-3; size: -; J: TRBJ1-2; D: TRBD1; CDR3: CAISEEAGGAYGYTF; DNA: TGTGCCATCAGTGAGGAGGCAGGGGGGGCCTATGGCTACACCTTC
V: TRBV27; size: -; J: TRBJ2-7; D: TRBD2; CDR3: CASSLWLAGASEQYF; DNA: TGTGCCAGCAGTTTATGGCTAGCGGGAGCTTCCGAGCAGTACTTC
V: TRBV6-1; size: few; J: TRBJ2-3; D: -; CDR3: CASRRGRTLKTDTQYF; DNA: TGTGCCAGCAGACGAGGGCGAACCCTTAAGACAGATACGCAGTATTTT
V: TRBV11-2; size: -; J: TRBJ2-7; D: TRBD2; CDR3: CASSSETSGALHEQYF; DNA: TGTGCCAGCAGCTCCGAGACTAGCGGAGCCCTCCACGAGCAGTACTTC
V: TRBV5-6; size: -; J: TRBJ2-1; D: TRBD2; CDR3: CASRLAGGPSSYNEQFF; DNA: TGTGCCAGCAGGCTAGCGGGAGGGCCTAGCTCCTACAATGAGCAGTTCTTC
V: TRBV6-7; size: -; J: TRBJ2-7; D: TRBD1; CDR3: CASTGGQGQPPGLHEQYF; DNA: TGTGCCAGCACCGGGGGACAGGGACAGCCTCCAGGCCTCCACGAGCAGTACTTC
V: TRBV5-4; size: -; J: TRBJ2-7; D: TRBD2; CDR3: CASSLVGRSSYEQYF; DNA: TGTGCCAGCAGCTTGGTCGGGAGGAGCTCCTACGAGCAGTACTTC
V: TRBV5-1; size: -; J: TRBJ2-7; D: TRBD2; CDR3: CASSPTGTSGPYEQYF; DNA: TGCGCCAGCAGCCCGACCGGGACTAGCGGACCCTACGAGCAGTACTTC
V: TRBV20-1; size: many; J: TRBJ2-2; D: TRBD1; CDR3: CSARSLGQGQGTGELFF; DNA: TGCAGTGCTAGAAGTCTAGGACAGGGGCAGGGAACCGGGGAGCTGTTTTTT
V: TRBV4-2; size: few; J: TRBJ2-3; D: TRBD2; CDR3: CASSQDPSGRAFQDTQYF; DNA: TGTGCCAGCAGCCAAGATCCGAGCGGGAGGGCCTTCCAGGATACGCAGTATTTT